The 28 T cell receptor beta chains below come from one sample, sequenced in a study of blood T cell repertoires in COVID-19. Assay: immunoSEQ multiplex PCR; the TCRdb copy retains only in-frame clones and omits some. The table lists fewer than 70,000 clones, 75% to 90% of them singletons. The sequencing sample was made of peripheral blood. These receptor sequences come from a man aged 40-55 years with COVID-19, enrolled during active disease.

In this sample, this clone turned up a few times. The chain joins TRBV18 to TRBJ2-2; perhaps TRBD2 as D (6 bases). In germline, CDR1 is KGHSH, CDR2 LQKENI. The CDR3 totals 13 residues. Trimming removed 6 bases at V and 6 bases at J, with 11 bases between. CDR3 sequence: CASSPGASGELFF. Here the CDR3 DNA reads TGTGCCAGCTCCCCGGGAGCCTCCGGGGAGCTGTTTTTT. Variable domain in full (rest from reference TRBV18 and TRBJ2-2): NAGVMQNPRHLVRRRGQEARLRCSPMKGHSHVYWYRQLPEEGLKFMVYLQKENIIDESGMPKERFSAEFPKEGPSILRIQQVVRGDSAAYFCASSPGASGELFFGEGSRLTVL.

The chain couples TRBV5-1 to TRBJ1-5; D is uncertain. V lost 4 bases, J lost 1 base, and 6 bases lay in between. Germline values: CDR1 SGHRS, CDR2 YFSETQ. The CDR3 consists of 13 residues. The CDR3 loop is CASSALSNQPQHF. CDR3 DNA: TGCGCCAGCAGCGCCCTAAGCAATCAGCCCCAGCATTTT.

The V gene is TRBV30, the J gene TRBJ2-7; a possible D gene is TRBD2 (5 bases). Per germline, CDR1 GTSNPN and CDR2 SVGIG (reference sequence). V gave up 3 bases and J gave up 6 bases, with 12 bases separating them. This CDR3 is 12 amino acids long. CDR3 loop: CAWRRASLEQYF. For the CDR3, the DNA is TGTGCCTGGAGGCGGGCATCGCTCGAGCAGTACTTC.

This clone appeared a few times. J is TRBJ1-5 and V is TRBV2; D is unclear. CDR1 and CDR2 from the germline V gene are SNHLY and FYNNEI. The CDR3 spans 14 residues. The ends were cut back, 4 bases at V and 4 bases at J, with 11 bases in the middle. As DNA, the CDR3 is TGTGCCAGCAGTGGGTGGCAAGTTAATCAGCCCCAGCATTTT. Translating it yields CASSGWQVNQPQHF.

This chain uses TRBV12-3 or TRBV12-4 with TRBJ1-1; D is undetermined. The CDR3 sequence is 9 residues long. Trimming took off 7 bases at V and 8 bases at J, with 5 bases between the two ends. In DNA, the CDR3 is TGTGCCAGCACTCCCGAAGCTTTCTTT. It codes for CASTPEAFF.

The CDR3 DNA reads TGTGCCAGCAGCCCACTAGCGGGGCCCTACAATGAGCAGTTCTTC. It encodes CASSPLAGPYNEQFF. The chain links TRBV11-2 to TRBJ2-1; 10 bases are a match to TRBD2. Trimming cost V 5 bases and J 2 bases; bases outside gene matches: 3. The CDR3 is 15 amino acids. Germline V gene lookup returns CDR1 SGHAT and CDR2 FQNNGV.

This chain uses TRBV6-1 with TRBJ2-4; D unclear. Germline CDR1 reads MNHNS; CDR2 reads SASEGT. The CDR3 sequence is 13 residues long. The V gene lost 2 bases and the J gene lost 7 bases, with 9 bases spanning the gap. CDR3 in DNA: TGTGCCAGCAGTGAAATTGGCTTTAACATTCAGTACTTC. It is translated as CASSEIGFNIQYF.

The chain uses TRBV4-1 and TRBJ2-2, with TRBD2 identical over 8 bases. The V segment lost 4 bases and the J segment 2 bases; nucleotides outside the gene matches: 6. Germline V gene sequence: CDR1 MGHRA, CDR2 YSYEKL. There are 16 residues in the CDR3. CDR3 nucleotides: TGCGCCAGCAGCCGGATGGGACTAGTTAACACCGGGGAGCTGTTTTTT. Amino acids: CASSRMGLVNTGELFF.

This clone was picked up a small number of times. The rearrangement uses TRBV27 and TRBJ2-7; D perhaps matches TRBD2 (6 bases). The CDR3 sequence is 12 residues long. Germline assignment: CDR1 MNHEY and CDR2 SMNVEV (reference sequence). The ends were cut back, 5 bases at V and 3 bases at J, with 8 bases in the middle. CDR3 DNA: TGTGCCAGCAGTGCGGGACTCTACGAGCAGTACTTC. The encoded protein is CASSAGLYEQYF.

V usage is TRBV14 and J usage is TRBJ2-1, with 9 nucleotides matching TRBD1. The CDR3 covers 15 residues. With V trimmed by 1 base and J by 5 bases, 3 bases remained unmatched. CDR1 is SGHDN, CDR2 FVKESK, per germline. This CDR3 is CASSQGTGVDNEQFF. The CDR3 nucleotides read TGTGCCAGCAGCCAAGGGACAGGGGTTGACAATGAGCAGTTCTTC.

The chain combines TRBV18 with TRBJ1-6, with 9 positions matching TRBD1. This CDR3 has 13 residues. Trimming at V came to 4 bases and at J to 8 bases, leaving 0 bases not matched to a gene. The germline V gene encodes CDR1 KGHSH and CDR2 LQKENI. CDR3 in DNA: TGTGCCAGCTCACGGGACAGGGATTCACCCCTCCACTTT. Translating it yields CASSRDRDSPLHF. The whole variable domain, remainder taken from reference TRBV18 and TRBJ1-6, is NAGVMQNPRHLVRRRGQEARLRCSPMKGHSHVYWYRQLPEEGLKFMVYLQKENIIDESGMPKERFSAEFPKEGPSILRIQQVVRGDSAAYFCASSRDRDSPLHFGNGTRLTVT.

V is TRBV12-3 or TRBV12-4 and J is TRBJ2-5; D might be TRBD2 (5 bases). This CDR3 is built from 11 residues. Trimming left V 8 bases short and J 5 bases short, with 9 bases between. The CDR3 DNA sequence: TGTGCCAGCGGCCCGGGGGAGACCCAGTACTTC. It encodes CASGPGETQYF.

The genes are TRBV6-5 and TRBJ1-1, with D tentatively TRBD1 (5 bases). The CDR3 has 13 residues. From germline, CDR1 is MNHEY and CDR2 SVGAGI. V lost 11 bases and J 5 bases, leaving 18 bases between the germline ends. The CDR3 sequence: CASGRAPRTEAFF. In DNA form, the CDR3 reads TGTGCCTCCGGCAGGGCCCCACGGACTGAAGCTTTCTTT.

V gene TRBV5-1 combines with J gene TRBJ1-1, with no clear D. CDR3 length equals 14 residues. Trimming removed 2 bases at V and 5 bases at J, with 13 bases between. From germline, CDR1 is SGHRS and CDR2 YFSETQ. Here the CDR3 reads CASSLAGSRTEAFF. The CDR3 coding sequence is TGCGCCAGCAGCTTAGCCGGGTCCCGAACTGAAGCTTTCTTT. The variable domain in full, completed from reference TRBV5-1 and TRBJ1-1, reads KAGVTQTPRYLIKTRGQQVTLSCSPISGHRSVSWYQQTPGQGLQFLFEYFSETQRNKGNFPGRFSGRQFSNSRSEMNVSTLELGDSALYLCASSLAGSRTEAFFGQGTRLTVV.

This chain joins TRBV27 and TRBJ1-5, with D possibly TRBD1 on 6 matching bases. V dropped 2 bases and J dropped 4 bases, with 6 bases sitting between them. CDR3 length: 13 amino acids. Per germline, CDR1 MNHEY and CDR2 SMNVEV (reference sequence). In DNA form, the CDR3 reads TGTGCCAGCAGTTTACAGGGGAATCAGCCCCAGCATTTT. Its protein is CASSLQGNQPQHF.

CDR3 nucleotides: TGTGCCAGTACCGCGACAGGGACCCGTATCGACGAGCAGTACTTC. Protein: CASTATGTRIDEQYF. The rearrangement links TRBV19 to TRBJ2-7; 7 bases are shared with TRBD1. The CDR3 covers 15 residues. The J segment lost 5 bases and the V segment lost 7 bases, leaving 14 bases of the junction unmatched. Germline V gene sequence: CDR1 LNHDA, CDR2 SQIVND (reference sequence).

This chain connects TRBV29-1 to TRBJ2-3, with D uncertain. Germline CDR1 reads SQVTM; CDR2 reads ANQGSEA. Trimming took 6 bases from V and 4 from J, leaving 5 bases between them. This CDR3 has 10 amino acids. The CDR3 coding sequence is TGCAGCGTGGCATCAGATACGCAGTATTTT. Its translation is CSVASDTQYF.

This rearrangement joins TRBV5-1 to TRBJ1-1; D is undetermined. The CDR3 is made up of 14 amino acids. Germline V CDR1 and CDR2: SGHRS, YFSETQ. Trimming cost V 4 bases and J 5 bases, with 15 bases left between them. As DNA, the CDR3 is TGCGCCAGCAGCCCTGACGAGGGAAGAACTGAAGCTTTCTTT. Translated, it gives CASSPDEGRTEAFF.

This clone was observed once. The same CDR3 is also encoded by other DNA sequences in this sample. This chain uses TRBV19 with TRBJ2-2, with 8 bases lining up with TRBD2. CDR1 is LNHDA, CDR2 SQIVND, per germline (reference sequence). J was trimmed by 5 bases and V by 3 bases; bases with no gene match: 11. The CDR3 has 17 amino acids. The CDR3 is CASSMETGGARTGELFF. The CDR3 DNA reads TGTGCCAGTAGTATGGAGACCGGGGGGGCGAGGACCGGGGAGCTGTTTTTT.

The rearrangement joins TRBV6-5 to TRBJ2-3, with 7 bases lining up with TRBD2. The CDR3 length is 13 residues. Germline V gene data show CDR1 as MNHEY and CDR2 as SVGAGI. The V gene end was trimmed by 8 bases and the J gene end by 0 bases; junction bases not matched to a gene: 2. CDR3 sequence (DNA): TGTGCCAGCGGGGGGGACAGCACAGATACGCAGTATTTT. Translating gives CASGGDSTDTQYF.

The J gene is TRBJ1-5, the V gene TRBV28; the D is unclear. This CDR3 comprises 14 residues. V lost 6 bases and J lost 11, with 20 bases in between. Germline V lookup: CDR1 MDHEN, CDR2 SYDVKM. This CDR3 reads CASSYPREAPTQHF. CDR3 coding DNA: TGTGCCAGCAGCTACCCCCGGGAGGCCCCGACCCAGCATTTT.

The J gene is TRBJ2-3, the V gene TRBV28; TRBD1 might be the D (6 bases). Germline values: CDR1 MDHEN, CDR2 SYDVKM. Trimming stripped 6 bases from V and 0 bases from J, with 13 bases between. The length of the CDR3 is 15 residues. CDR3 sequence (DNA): TGTGCCAGCAGCAACTCAGGGGAAAGCACAGATACGCAGTATTTT. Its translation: CASSNSGESTDTQYF.

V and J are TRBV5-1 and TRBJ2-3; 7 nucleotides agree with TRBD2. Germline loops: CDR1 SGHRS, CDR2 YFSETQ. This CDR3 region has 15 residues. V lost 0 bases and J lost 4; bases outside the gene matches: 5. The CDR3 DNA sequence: TGCGCCAGCAGCTTGGATGGCGGGGGTTCAGATACGCAGTATTTT. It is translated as CASSLDGGGSDTQYF.

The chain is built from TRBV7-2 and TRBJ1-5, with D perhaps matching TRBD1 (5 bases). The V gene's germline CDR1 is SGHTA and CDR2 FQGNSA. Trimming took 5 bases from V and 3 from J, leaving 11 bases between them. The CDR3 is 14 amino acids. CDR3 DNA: TGTGCCAGCAGCCGGACACTCGACAATCAGCCCCAGCATTTT. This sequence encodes CASSRTLDNQPQHF.

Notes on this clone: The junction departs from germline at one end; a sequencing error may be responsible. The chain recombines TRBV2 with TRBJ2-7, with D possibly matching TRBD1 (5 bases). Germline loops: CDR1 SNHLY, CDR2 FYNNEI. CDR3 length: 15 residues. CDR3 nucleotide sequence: TGTGCCAGCAGGGAAGTCCTGGACAACCCCTACGAGCAGTACTTC. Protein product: CASREVLDNPYEQYF.

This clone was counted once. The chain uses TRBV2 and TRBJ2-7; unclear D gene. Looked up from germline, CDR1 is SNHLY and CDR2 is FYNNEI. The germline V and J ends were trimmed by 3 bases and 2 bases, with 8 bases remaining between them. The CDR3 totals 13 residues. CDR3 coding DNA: TGTGCCAGCAGTGATCAGGTAGCCTACGAGCAGTACTTC. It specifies CASSDQVAYEQYF. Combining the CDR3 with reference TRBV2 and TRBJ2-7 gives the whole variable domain EPEVTQTPSHQVTQMGQEVILRCVPISNHLYFYWYRQILGQKVEFLVSFYNNEISEKSEIFDDQFSVERPDGSNFTLKIRSTKLEDSAMYFCASSDQVAYEQYFGPGTRLTVT.

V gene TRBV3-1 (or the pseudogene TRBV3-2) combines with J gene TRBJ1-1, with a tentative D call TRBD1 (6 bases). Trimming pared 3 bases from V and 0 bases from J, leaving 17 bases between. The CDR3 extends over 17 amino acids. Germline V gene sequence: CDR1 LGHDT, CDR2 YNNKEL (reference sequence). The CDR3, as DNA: TGTGCCAGCAGCCACTCCACAGGGCGACCCATGAACACTGAAGCTTTCTTT. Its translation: CASSHSTGRPMNTEAFF.

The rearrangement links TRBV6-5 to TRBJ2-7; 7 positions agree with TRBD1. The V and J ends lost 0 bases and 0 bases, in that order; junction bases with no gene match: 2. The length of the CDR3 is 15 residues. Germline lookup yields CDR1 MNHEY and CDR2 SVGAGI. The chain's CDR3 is CASSYSPGGSYEQYF. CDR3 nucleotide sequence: TGTGCCAGCAGTTACTCCCCAGGGGGCTCCTACGAGCAGTACTTC.